The next 7 T cell receptor beta chains were all read from a single sample in a study of T cell responses to AZD1222 COVID-19 vaccine. Using immunoSEQ multiplex PCR, the repertoire was profiled, and TCRdb retains in-frame clones only, with some absent. The data contain roughly 99,000 clones, about 90% of them singletons. Here the sequenced sample was peripheral blood, taken 28 days after the second AZD1222 dose. Every receptor here comes from an adult who received the AZD1222 COVID-19 vaccine.

The J gene is TRBJ1-1, the V gene TRBV30, with D possibly being TRBD1 (5 bases). Germline V gene lookup returns CDR1 GTSNPN and CDR2 SVGIG (reference sequence). The CDR3 totals 16 residues. V lost 3 bases and J lost 0, with 17 bases in between. The CDR3, as DNA: TGTGCCTGGAGCTCGGGGGGAGGTTGGATGAACACTGAAGCTTTCTTT. It translates to CAWSSGGGWMNTEAFF. The full variable domain, completed using reference TRBV30 and TRBJ1-1, is SQTIHQWPATLVQPVGSPLSLECTVEGTSNPNLYWYRQAAGRGLQLLFYSVGIGQISSEVPQNLSASRPQDRQFILSSKKLLLSDSGFYLCAWSSGGGWMNTEAFFGQGTRLTVV.

CDR3: CASSIDYDSNYGYTF. The CDR3 nucleotides read TGTGCCAGTAGTATAGATTACGACAGTAACTATGGCTACACCTTC. This chain uses TRBV19 with TRBJ1-2; maybe TRBD1 (5 bases). V was clipped by 0 bases and J by 1 base, with 9 bases between them. The CDR3 covers 15 residues. Germline V gives CDR1 LNHDA, CDR2 SQIVND (reference sequence).

The chain links TRBV14 to TRBJ2-7; D is unclear. Germline V gene lookup returns CDR1 SGHDN and CDR2 FVKESK. V lost 3 bases to trimming and J lost 6 bases, with 18 bases between them. The CDR3 runs to 15 residues. CDR3 nucleotide sequence: TGTGCCAGCAGCCATTCTTGGTTCGTGAACGGCGAGCAGTACTTC. Amino acids: CASSHSWFVNGEQYF.

Only a few counts were recorded for this clone. This sequence joins TRBV12-5 and TRBJ2-2, with 13 bases aligning to TRBD2. J gave up 1 base and V 7 bases, and 6 bases lay outside the gene matches. This CDR3 is 17 amino acids long. CDR1 LGHNT and CDR2 FRNRAP come from the germline V gene. DNA for the CDR3: TGTGCTAGTGCACCGCGGACTAGCGGGAGGAACACCGGGGAGCTGTTTTTT. Residues: CASAPRTSGRNTGELFF.

CDR3 in amino acids: CASSLTGNYEQYF. CDR3 in DNA: TGTGCCAGCAGTTTGACTGGTAACTACGAGCAGTACTTC. The rearrangement uses TRBV12-3 or TRBV12-4 and TRBJ2-7; no reliable D call. The CDR3 runs 13 residues. V dropped 3 bases and J dropped 3 bases, with 9 bases sitting between them.

The chain recombines TRBV3-1 (or the pseudogene TRBV3-2) with TRBJ1-1; 11 nucleotides agree with TRBD1. The trim removed 5 bases at V and 6 bases at J, leaving 8 bases unmatched. The CDR3 extends over 15 amino acids. Germline loops: CDR1 LGHDT, CDR2 YNNKEL (reference sequence). The chain's CDR3 is CASSSRTGGAAEAFF. CDR3 nucleotides: TGTGCCAGCAGCTCCCGGACAGGGGGCGCCGCTGAAGCTTTCTTT.

The rearrangement uses TRBV7-9 and TRBJ1-5; D remains ambiguous. The CDR3 has 13 residues. V gave up 8 bases and J gave up 4 bases, with 12 bases separating them. Germline assignment: CDR1 SEHNR and CDR2 FQNEAQ (reference sequence). The CDR3 DNA reads TGTGCCAGCTCGGGGAGTTTTAATCAGCCCCAGCATTTT. Translating gives CASSGSFNQPQHF.